Below, 15 T cell receptor beta chains from the same sample are listed, as sequenced in a study of blood T cell repertoires in COVID-19. The repertoire was sequenced with immunoSEQ multiplex PCR; TCRdb's copy has only in-frame clones and lacks some. Of 350,000 or so clones detected, around 88% appear once; the ten largest clones hold 1.6%. Material: peripheral blood. Receptor source: a woman in her twenties or thirties with COVID-19, enrolled during active disease.

The chain couples TRBV7-9 to TRBJ2-1, with D maybe TRBD1 (5 bases). CDR1 is SEHNR, CDR2 FQNEAQ, per germline (reference sequence). V lost 1 base to trimming and J lost 8 bases, with 12 bases between them. The CDR3 extends over 14 amino acids. CDR3: CASSLGRGFDEQFF. Here the CDR3 DNA reads TGTGCCAGCAGCTTAGGAAGGGGTTTCGATGAGCAGTTCTTC.

This rearrangement joins TRBV9 to TRBJ2-4; 8 nucleotides line up with TRBD2. The CDR3 runs to 18 residues. Trimming took 4 bases from V and 0 from J; bases not matched to a gene: 12. Germline V gene lookup returns CDR1 SGDLS and CDR2 YYNGEE. For the CDR3, the DNA is TGTGCCAGCAGCCCTCCTGGACTAGCAGGGCGAGCCAAAAACATTCAGTACTTC. This gives the protein CASSPPGLAGRAKNIQYF.

V and J are TRBV27 and TRBJ1-1; 7 bases are a match to TRBD1. Losses at the gene ends were 5 bases for V and 0 bases for J; bases not matched to a gene: 0. Germline CDR1 and CDR2: MNHEY and SMNVEV (reference sequence). The CDR3 length is 13 residues. The CDR3 DNA is TGTGCCAGCAGTGGGACAGTGAACACTGAAGCTTTCTTT. It encodes CASSGTVNTEAFF.

As concerns this clone: The same CDR3 arises from other DNA sequences in this sample as well. V gene TRBV28 combines with J gene TRBJ1-5; perhaps TRBD1 as D (5 bases). Germline CDR1 is MDHEN and CDR2 is SYDVKM. The germline V and J ends were trimmed by 1 base and 4 bases, with 5 bases remaining between them. There are 13 residues in the CDR3. The CDR3 DNA follows: TGTGCCAGCAGTTTATCAGGGAATCAGCCCCAGCATTTT. As protein: CASSLSGNQPQHF.

The chain uses TRBV11-2 and TRBJ2-7; TRBD1 aligns across 12 bases. The V gene's germline CDR1 is SGHAT and CDR2 FQNNGV. V shed 5 bases and J 6 bases; nucleotides not matched to a gene: 5. CDR3 length: 14 residues. The CDR3 region is CASSAGTGGLEQYF. The CDR3 nucleotides are TGTGCCAGCAGCGCCGGGACAGGGGGCCTCGAGCAGTACTTC.

CDR3 DNA sequence: TGTGCCAGCACCCACTCGGATTCACCCCTCCACTTT. This translates into CASTHSDSPLHF. The chain joins TRBV12-3 or TRBV12-4 to TRBJ1-6; D not resolved. CDR3 length: 12 residues. V gave up 7 bases and J gave up 8 bases, with 9 bases separating them.

The chain is built from TRBV4-3 and TRBJ2-3; D ambiguous. The CDR3 is made up of 14 amino acids. V lost 0 bases and J lost 2, with 6 bases in between. Germline V CDR1 and CDR2: LGHNA, YSLEER. DNA for the CDR3: TGCGCCAGCAGCCAAGAGAGTCACACAGATACGCAGTATTTT. Translated: CASSQESHTDTQYF.

This sequence joins TRBV3-1 (or the pseudogene TRBV3-2) and TRBJ2-2; D is ambiguous. The CDR3 runs 14 residues. The germline V gene encodes CDR1 LGHDT and CDR2 YNNKEL (reference sequence). Trimming took 6 bases from V and 3 from J, leaving 11 bases between them. The CDR3 DNA follows: TGTGCCAGCAGGTGGCAGGATCACACCGGGGAGCTGTTTTTT. The encoded protein is CASRWQDHTGELFF.

The chain combines TRBV2 with TRBJ1-5; D is unclear. Trimming took 0 bases from V and 10 from J, leaving 7 bases between them. The CDR3 loop spans 12 amino acids. CDR1 SNHLY and CDR2 FYNNEI come from the germline V gene. CDR3 DNA: TGTGCCAGCAGTGAAGCCACTCTACCCCAGCATTTT. It yields the protein CASSEATLPQHF.

V and J are TRBV28 and TRBJ2-5; 9 nucleotides align to TRBD2. CDR3 length: 16 residues. Germline CDR1 is MDHEN and CDR2 is SYDVKM. With 9 bases clipped from V and 4 bases from J, the junction kept 15 bases outside the gene matches. The CDR3 coding sequence is TGTGCCAGTCAGAACTGGGGGCGGGGGGGCCCAGAGACCCAGTACTTC. It specifies CASQNWGRGGPETQYF. Complete variable domain (other parts from reference TRBV28 and TRBJ2-5): DVKVTQSSRYLVKRTGEKVFLECVQDMDHENMFWYRQDPGLGLRLIYFSYDVKMKEKGDIPEGYSVSREKKERFSLILESASTNQTSMYLCASQNWGRGGPETQYFGPGTRLLVL.

The V call is TRBV4-1, the J call TRBJ2-1; 8 nucleotides agree with TRBD2. The germline CDR1 and CDR2 sequences are MGHRA and YSYEKL. CDR3 length: 15 residues. After removal of 4 bases from V and 8 bases from J, the junction contained 10 bases not matched to a gene. This CDR3 is CASSPLPGGPDEQFF. In DNA form, the CDR3 reads TGCGCCAGCAGCCCCCTTCCGGGGGGGCCGGATGAGCAGTTCTTC.

V and J are TRBV2 and TRBJ1-4, with a possible D match to TRBD1 (5 bases). This CDR3 comprises 15 residues. Germline CDR1 reads SNHLY; CDR2 reads FYNNEI. V was shortened by 0 bases and J by 7 bases, with 12 bases between the two germline ends. The CDR3 DNA reads as TGTGCCAGCAGTGAAGCGGCAGGGAGGAGTGAAAAACTGTTTTTT. Translated, it gives CASSEAAGRSEKLFF.

This sequence joins TRBV3-1 (or the pseudogene TRBV3-2) and TRBJ1-1; TRBD1 might be the D (5 bases). This CDR3 comprises 14 residues. Germline V gene sequence: CDR1 LGHDT, CDR2 YNNKEL (reference sequence). V gave up 3 bases and J gave up 5 bases, with 13 bases separating them. The CDR3 DNA is TGTGCCAGCAGCCAGGAGGGGTTCTATACTGAAGCTTTCTTT. This gives the protein CASSQEGFYTEAFF.

The chain is built from TRBV19 and TRBJ2-7; 8 nucleotides match TRBD2. This CDR3 comprises 19 residues. In germline, CDR1 is LNHDA, CDR2 SQIVND (reference sequence). J lost 5 bases, V lost 3 bases, and 21 bases had no gene match. In DNA form, the CDR3 reads TGTGCCAGTAGTATTAAAGGCATCAGCGGGGGCCCAGGTGGCCACGAGCAGTACTTC. Protein: CASSIKGISGGPGGHEQYF.

The chain combines TRBV7-2 with TRBJ2-7, with TRBD2 matching 9 bases. Germline-derived CDR1 and CDR2 are SGHTA and FQGNSA. The CDR3 loop spans 13 amino acids. Trimming cost V 3 bases and J 9 bases; bases outside gene matches: 6. DNA of the CDR3: TGTGCCAGCAGCTTTAGCGGGGGCCGGGGGCAGTACTTC. It encodes CASSFSGGRGQYF.